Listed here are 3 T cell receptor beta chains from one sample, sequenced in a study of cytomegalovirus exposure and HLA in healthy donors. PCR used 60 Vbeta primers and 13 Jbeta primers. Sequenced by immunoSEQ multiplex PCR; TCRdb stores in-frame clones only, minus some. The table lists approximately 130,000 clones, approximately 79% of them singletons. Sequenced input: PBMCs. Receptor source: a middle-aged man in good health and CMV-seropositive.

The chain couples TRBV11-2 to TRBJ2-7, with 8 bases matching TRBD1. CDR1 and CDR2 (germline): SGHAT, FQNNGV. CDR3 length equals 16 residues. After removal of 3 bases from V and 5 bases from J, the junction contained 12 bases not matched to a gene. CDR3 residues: CASSFQPGTGFDEQYF. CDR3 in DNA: TGTGCCAGCAGCTTTCAACCCGGGACAGGTTTCGACGAGCAGTACTTC.

This CDR3 reads CASTGENYGYTF. In DNA, the CDR3 is TGTGCCAGCACCGGGGAAAACTATGGCTACACCTTC. The J gene is TRBJ1-2, the V gene TRBV2; no clear D. Between the trimmed V and J ends, which lost 7 bases and 2 bases, there was a span of 8 bases. The CDR3 totals 12 residues. Per germline, CDR1 SNHLY and CDR2 FYNNEI.

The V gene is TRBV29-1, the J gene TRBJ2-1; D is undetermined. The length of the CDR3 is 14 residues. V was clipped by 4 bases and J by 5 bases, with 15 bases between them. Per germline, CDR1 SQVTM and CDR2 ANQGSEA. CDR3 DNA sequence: TGCAGCGTTGCCCGGATGGTAGCCGACAATGAGCAGTTCTTC. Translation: CSVARMVADNEQFF.